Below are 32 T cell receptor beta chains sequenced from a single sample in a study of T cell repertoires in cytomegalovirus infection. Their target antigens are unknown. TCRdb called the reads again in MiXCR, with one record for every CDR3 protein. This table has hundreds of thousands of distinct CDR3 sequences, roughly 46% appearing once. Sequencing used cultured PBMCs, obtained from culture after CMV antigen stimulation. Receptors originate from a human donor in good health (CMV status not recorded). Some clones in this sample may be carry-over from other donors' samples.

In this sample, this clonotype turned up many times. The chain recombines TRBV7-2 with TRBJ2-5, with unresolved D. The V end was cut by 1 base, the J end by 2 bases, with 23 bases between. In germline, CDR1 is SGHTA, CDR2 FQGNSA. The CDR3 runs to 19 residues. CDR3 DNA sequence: TGTGCCAGCAGCTTAGTTTCAGTTCGGCCAGCTCTAATTCAAGAGACCCAGTACTTC. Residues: CASSLVSVRPALIQETQYF.

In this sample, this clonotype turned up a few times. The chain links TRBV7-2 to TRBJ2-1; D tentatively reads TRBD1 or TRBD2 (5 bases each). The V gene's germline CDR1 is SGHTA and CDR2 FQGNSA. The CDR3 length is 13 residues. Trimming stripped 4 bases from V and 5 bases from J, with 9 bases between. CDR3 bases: TGTGCCAGCAGCTCGGGACCGCACAATGAGCAGTTCTTC. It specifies CASSSGPHNEQFF.

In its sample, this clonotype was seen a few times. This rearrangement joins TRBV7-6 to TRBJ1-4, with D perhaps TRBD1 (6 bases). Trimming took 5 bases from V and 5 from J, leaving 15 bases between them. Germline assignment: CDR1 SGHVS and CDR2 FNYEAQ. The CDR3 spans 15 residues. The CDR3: CASSEEGGMNEKLFF. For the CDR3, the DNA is TGTGCCAGCAGCGAAGAGGGGGGTATGAATGAAAAACTGTTTTTT.

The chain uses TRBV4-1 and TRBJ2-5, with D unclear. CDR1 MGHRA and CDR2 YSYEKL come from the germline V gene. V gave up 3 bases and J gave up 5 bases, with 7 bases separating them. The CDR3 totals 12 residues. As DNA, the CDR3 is TGCGCCAGCAGCCAGTCAGAGGAGACCCAGTACTTC. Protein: CASSQSEETQYF.

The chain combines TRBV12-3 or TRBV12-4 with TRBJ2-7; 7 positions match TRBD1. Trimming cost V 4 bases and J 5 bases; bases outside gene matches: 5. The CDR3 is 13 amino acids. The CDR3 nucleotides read TGTGCCAGCAGTTACGGGACAGCCGACGAGCAGTACTTC. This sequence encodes CASSYGTADEQYF.

The CDR3 sequence: CASSPGTLYEQYF. The CDR3 nucleotides are TGTGCCAGCAGTCCCGGGACTTTGTACGAGCAGTACTTC. The gene calls are TRBV7-8 and TRBJ2-7, with D possibly TRBD2 on 6 matching bases. From germline, CDR1 is SGHVS and CDR2 FQNEAQ. CDR3 length: 13 amino acids. Trimming pared 6 bases from V and 4 bases from J, leaving 13 bases between.

DNA for the CDR3: TGTGCCAGCAGTGGACTACAGGGGGCTGCCGGGGAGCTGTTTTTT. Its protein is CASSGLQGAAGELFF. This chain links TRBV25-1 with TRBJ2-2; 9 nucleotides match TRBD1. Germline V CDR1 and CDR2: MGHDK, SYGVNS. V shed 4 bases and J 6 bases; nucleotides not matched to a gene: 6. This CDR3 has 15 residues. Based on the CDR3 plus reference TRBV25-1 and TRBJ2-2, the full variable domain is EADIYQTPRYLVIGTGKKITLECSQTMGHDKMYWYQQDPGMELHLIHYSYGVNSTEKGDLSSESTVSRIRTEHFPLTLESARPSHTSQYLCASSGLQGAAGELFFGEGSRLTVL.

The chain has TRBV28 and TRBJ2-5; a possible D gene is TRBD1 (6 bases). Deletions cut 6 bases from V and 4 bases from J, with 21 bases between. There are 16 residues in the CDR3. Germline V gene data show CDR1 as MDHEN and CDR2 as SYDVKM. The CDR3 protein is CASSPLQGRKRETQYF. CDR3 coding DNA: TGTGCCAGCAGCCCCTTACAGGGACGAAAGAGAGAGACCCAGTACTTC.

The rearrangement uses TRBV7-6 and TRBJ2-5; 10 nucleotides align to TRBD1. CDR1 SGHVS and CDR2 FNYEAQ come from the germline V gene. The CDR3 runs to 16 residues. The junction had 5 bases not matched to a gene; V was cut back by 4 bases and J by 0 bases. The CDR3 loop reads CASSSRTGGNQETQYF. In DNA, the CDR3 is TGTGCCAGCAGCTCGCGGACAGGGGGGAACCAAGAGACCCAGTACTTC. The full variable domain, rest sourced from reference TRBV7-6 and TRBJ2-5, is GAGVSQSPRYKVTKRGQDVALRCDPISGHVSLYWYRQALGQGPEFLTYFNYEAQQDKSGLPNDRFSAERPEGSISTLTIQRTEQRDSAMYRCASSSRTGGNQETQYFGPGTRLLVL.

CDR3 in DNA: TGTGCCAGTAGCATTAGCGGGCGACAGTTCTTC. This translates into CASSISGRQFF. V gene TRBV19 combines with J gene TRBJ2-1, with 7 bases aligning to TRBD2. The CDR3 covers 11 residues. After removal of 6 bases from V and 13 bases from J, the junction contained 6 bases not matched to a gene. CDR1 is LNHDA and CDR2 is SQIVND in the germline V gene (reference sequence). Variable domain in full (rest from reference TRBV19 and TRBJ2-1): DGGITQSPKYLFRKEGQNVTLSCEQNLNHDAMYWYRQDPGQGLRLIYYSQIVNDFQKGDIAEGYSVSREKKESFPLTVTSAQKNPTAFYLCASSISGRQFFGPGTRLTVL.

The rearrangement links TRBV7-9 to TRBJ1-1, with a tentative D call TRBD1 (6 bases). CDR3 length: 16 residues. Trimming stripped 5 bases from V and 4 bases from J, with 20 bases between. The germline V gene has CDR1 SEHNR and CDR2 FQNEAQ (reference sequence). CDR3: CASSQQTGTWGTEAFF. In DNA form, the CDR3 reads TGTGCCAGCAGCCAACAAACAGGGACATGGGGCACTGAAGCTTTCTTT.

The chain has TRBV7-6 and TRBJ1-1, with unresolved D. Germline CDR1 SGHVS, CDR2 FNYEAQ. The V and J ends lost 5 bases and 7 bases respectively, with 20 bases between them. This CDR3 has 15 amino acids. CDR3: CASSPPRAAGSEAFF. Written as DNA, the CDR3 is TGTGCCAGCAGCCCACCCCGGGCGGCTGGGAGTGAAGCTTTCTTT.

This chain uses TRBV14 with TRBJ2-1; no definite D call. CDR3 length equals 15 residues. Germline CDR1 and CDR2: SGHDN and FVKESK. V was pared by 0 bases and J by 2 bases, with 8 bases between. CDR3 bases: TGTGCCAGCAGCCAAGACCCCCGTCCCTACAATGAGCAGTTCTTC. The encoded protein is CASSQDPRPYNEQFF.

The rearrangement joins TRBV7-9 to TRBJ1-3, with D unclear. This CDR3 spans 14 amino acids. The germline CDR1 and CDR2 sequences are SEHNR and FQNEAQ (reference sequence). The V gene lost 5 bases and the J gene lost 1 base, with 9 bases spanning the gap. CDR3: CASSRRESGNTIYF. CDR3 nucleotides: TGTGCCAGCAGCCGACGGGAGTCTGGAAACACCATATATTTT.

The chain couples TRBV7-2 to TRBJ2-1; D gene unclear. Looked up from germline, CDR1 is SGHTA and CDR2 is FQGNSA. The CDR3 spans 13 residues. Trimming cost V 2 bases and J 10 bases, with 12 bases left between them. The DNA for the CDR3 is TGTGCCAGCAGCTTATTTTGGGGTGGGGAGCAGTTCTTC. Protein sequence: CASSLFWGGEQFF.

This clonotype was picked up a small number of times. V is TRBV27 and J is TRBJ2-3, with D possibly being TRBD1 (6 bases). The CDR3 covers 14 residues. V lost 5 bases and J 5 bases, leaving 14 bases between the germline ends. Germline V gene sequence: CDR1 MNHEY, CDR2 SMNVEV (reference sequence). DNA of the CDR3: TGTGCCAGCAGTCCTAGGACAGCCCAAGATACGCAGTATTTT. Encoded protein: CASSPRTAQDTQYF.

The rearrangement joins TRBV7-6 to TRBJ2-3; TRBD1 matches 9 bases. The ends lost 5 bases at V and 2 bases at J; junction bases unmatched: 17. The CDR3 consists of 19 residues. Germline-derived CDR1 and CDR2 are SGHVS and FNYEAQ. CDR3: CASSGRLRTGTGPTDTQYF. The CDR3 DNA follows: TGTGCCAGCAGCGGCCGCCTTCGGACCGGGACAGGGCCCACAGATACGCAGTATTTT.

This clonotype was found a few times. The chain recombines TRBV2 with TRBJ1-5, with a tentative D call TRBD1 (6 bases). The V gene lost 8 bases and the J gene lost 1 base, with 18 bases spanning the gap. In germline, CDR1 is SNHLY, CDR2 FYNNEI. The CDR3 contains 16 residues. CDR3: CASGITGGLSNQPQHF. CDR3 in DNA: TGTGCCAGCGGGATCACGGGGGGCCTCAGCAATCAGCCCCAGCATTTT. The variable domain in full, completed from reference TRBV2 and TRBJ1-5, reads EPEVTQTPSHQVTQMGQEVILRCVPISNHLYFYWYRQILGQKVEFLVSFYNNEISEKSEIFDDQFSVERPDGSNFTLKIRSTKLEDSAMYFCASGITGGLSNQPQHFGDGTRLSIL.

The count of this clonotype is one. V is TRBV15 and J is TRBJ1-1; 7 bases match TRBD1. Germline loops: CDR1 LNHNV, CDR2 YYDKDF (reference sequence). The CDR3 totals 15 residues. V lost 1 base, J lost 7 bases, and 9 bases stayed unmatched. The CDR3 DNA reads TGTGCCACCAGCAGAGGAGGAGGGGGCGTTAGTGAAGCTTTCTTT. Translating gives CATSRGGGGVSEAFF.

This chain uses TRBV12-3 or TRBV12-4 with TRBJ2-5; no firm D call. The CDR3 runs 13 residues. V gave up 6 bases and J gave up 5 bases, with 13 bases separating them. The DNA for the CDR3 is TGTGCCAGCAGCTCCGGGCTGCGGGAGACCCAGTACTTC. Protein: CASSSGLRETQYF.

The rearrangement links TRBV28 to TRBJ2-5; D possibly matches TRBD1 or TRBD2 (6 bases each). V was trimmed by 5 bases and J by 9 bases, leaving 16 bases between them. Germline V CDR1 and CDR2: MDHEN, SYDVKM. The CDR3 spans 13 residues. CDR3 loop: CASSAGQALPQYF. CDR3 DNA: TGTGCCAGCAGTGCGGGACAAGCGCTTCCCCAGTACTTC.

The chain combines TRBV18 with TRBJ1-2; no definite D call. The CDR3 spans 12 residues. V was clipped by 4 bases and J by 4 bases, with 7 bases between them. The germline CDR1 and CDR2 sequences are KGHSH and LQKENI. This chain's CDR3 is CASSREAYGYTF. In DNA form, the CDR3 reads TGTGCCAGCTCACGGGAGGCCTATGGCTACACCTTC.

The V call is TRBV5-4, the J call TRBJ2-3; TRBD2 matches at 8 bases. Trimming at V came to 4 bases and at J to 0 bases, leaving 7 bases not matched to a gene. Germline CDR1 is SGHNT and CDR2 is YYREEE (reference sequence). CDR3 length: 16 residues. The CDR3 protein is CASSQAGGASTDTQYF. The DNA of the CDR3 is TGTGCCAGCAGCCAAGCCGGGGGGGCCAGCACAGATACGCAGTATTTT.

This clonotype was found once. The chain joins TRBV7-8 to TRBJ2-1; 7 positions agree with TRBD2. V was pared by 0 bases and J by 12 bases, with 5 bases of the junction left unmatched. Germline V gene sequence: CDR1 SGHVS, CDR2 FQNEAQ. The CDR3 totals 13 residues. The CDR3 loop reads CASSLAGGGVQFF. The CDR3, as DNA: TGTGCCAGCAGCTTAGCGGGGGGAGGGGTGCAGTTCTTC.

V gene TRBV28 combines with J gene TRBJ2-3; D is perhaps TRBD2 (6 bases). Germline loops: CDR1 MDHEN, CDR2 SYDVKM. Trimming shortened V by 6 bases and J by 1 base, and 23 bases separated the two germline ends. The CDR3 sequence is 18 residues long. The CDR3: CASSPINSGADGTDTQYF. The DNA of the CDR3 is TGTGCCAGCAGCCCCATCAACTCGGGAGCGGACGGCACAGATACGCAGTATTTT. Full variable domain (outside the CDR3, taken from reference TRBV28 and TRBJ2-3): DVKVTQSSRYLVKRTGEKVFLECVQDMDHENMFWYRQDPGLGLRLIYFSYDVKMKEKGDIPEGYSVSREKKERFSLILESASTNQTSMYLCASSPINSGADGTDTQYFGPGTRLTVL.

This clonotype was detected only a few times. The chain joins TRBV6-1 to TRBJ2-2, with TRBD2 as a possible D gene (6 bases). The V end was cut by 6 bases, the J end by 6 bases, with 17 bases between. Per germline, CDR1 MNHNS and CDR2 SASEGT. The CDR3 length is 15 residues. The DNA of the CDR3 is TGTGCCAGCAGAGAGCGCGGGAAAGTGCCCGGGGAGCTGTTTTTT. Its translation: CASRERGKVPGELFF.

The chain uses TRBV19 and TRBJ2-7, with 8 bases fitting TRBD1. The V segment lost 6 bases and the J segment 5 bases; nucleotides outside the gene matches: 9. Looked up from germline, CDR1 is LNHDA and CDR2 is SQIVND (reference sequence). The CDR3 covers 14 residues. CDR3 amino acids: CASRPHRGSDEQYF. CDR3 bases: TGTGCCAGTAGGCCCCACAGGGGGAGTGACGAGCAGTACTTC.

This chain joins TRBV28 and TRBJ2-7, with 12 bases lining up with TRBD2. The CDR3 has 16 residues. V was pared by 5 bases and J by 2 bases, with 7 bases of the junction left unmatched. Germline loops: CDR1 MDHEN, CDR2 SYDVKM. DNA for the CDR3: TGTGCCAGCAGTCCGACTCTAGCGGGGGGGACCTACGAGCAGTACTTC. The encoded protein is CASSPTLAGGTYEQYF.

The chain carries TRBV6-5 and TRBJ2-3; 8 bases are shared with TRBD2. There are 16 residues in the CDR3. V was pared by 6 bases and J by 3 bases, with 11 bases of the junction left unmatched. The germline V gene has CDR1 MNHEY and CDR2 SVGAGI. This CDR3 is CASSRGGGRGTDTQYF. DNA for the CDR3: TGTGCCAGCAGCCGGGGGGGGGGCCGGGGGACAGATACGCAGTATTTT.

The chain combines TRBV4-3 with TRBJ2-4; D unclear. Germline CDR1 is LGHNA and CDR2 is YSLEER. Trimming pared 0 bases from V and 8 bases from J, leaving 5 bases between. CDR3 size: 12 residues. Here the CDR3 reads CASSQDRDIQYF. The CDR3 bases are TGCGCCAGCAGCCAAGATCGGGACATTCAGTACTTC.

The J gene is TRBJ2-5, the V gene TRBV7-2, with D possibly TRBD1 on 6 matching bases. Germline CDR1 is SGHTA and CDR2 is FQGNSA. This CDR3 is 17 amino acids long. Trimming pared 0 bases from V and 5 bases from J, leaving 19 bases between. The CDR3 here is CASSLAGASLRGETQYF. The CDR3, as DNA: TGTGCCAGCAGCTTAGCGGGGGCCAGCCTTAGGGGGGAGACCCAGTACTTC.

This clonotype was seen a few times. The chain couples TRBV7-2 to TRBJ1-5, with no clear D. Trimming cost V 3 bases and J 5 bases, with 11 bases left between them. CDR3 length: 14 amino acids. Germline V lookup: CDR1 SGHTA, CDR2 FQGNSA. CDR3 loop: CASSLASRDQPQHF. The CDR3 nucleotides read TGTGCCAGCAGCTTGGCGTCGAGGGATCAGCCCCAGCATTTT.